This T cell receptor beta chain originates from a study of a mutant IDH1 vaccine in newly diagnosed glioma. Turning to the study itself: Patients underwent eight vaccinations, which took place in weeks 1, 3, 5, 7, 11, 15, 19 and 23. Vaccination was launched 4-6 weeks after radiotherapy alone, or with temozolomide cycles. Treated patients had a mean age of approximately 40 years and a roughly 60% male, approximately 38% female split. Previous treatment comprised radiotherapy, temozolomide, or both, mostly both.

Some clones are missing from TCRdb's copy, which holds only in-frame ones; the method was immunoSEQ multiplex PCR. Of 40,000 to 60,000 clones in the sample, about 77% are singletons; the top ten hold 1.8%. The time point is: week 5, during vaccination. The investigators gave 300 ug of mutant IDH1 20-mer peptide in each vaccine dose, together with topical imiquimod. Germline values: CDR1 SQVTM, CDR2 ANQGSEA. CDR3 length equals 14 residues. The V and J ends lost 7 bases and 5 bases, in that order; junction bases with no gene match: 7. Points on this clone: Its antigen remains unknown.

The sequenced sample was PBMCs, obtained from a glioma patient whose treatment included an IDH1 peptide vaccine. The chain carries TRBV29-1 and TRBJ2-2, with 10 bases aligning to TRBD1. The TCR was taken from a woman between 40 and 50 years old with glioma. The CDR3 loop reads CSATDRGNTGELFF. CDR3 DNA: TGCAGCGCTACGGACAGGGGGAATACCGGGGAGCTGTTTTTT.